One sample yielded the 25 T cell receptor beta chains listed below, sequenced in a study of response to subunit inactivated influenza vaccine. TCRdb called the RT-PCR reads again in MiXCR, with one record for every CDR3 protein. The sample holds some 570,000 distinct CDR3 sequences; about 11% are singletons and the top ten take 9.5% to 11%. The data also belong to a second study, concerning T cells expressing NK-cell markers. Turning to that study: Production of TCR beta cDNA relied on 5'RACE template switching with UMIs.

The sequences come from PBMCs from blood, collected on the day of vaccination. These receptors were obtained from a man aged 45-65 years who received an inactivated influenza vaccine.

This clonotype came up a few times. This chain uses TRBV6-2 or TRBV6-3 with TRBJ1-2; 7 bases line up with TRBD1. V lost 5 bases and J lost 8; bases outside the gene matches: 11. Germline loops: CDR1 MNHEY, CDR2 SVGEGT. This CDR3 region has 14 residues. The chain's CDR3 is CASSGRTTGEGYTF. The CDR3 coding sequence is TGTGCCAGCAGTGGAAGGACTACAGGGGAAGGCTACACCTTC.

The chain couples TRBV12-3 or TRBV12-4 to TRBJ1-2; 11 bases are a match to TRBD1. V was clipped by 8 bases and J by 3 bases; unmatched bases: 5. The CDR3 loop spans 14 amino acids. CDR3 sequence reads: CASCRTGGYYGYTF. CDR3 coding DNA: TGTGCCAGCTGCCGGACAGGGGGCTACTATGGCTACACCTTC.

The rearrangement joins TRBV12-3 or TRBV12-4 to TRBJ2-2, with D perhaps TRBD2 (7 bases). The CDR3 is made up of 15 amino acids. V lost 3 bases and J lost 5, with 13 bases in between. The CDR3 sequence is CASSLGGAWTGELFF. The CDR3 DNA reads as TGTGCCAGCAGTTTGGGGGGGGCCTGGACCGGGGAGCTGTTTTTT.

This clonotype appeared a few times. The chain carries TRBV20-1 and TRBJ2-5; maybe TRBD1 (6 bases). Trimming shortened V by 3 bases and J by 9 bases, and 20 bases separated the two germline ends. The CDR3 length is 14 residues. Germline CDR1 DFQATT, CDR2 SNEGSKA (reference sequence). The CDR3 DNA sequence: TGCAGTGCTAGGCCGGGACATCCAAGTGCGGCCCAGTACTTC. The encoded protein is CSARPGHPSAAQYF.

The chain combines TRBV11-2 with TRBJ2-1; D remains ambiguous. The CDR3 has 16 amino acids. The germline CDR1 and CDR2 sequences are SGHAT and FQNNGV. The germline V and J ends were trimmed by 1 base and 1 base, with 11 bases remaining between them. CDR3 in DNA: TGTGCCAGCAGCTTAGGTCCCATCGCTTCCTACAATGAGCAGTTCTTC. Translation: CASSLGPIASYNEQFF. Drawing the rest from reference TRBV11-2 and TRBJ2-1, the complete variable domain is EAGVAQSPRYKIIEKRQSVAFWCNPISGHATLYWYQQILGQGPKLLIQFQNNGVVDDSQLPKDRFSAERLKGVDSTLKIQPAKLEDSAVYLCASSLGPIASYNEQFFGPGTRLTVL.

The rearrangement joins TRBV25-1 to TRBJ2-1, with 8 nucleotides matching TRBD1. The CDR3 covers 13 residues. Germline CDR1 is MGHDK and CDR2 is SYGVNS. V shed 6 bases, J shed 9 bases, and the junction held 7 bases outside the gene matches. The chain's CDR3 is CASRDRDISEQFF. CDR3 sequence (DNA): TGTGCCAGCAGGGACAGGGACATCAGTGAGCAGTTCTTC.

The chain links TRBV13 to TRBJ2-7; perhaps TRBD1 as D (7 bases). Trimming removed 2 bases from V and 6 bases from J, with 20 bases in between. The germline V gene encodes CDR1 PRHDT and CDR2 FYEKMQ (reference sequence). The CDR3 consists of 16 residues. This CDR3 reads CASSLSWSGGSREQYF. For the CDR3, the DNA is TGTGCCAGCAGCTTATCGTGGTCAGGGGGGAGTCGCGAGCAGTACTTC.

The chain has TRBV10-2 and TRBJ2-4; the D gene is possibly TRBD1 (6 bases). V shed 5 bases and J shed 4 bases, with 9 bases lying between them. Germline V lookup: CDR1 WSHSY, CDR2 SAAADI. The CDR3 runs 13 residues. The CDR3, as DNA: TGCGCCAGCAGTCAGGACAGAAAAAACATTCAGTACTTC. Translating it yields CASSQDRKNIQYF.

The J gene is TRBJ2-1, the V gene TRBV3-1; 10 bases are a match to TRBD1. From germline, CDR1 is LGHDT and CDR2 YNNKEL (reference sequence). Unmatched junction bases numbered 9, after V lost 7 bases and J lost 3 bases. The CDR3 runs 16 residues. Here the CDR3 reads CASTTGQGNDYNEQFF. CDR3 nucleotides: TGTGCCAGCACCACGGGACAGGGGAATGACTACAATGAGCAGTTCTTC.

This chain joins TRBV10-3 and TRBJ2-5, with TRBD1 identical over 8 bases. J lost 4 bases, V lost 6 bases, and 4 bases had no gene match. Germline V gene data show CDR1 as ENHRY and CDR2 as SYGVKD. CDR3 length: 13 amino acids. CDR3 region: CAISPGGAETQYF. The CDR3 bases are TGTGCCATCAGCCCAGGGGGCGCAGAGACCCAGTACTTC.

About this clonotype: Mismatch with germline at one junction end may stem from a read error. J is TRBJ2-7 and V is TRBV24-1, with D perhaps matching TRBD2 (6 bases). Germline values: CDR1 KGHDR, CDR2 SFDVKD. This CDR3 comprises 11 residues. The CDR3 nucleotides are TGTGCCACCAGTGATGGCCGGGAGCACTACTTC. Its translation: CATSDGREHYF.

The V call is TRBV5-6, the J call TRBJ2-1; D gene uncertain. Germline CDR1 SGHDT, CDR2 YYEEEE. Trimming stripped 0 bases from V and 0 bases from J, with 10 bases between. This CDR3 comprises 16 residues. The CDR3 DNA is TGTGCCAGCAGCTTGGGGGCCTACCTCTCCTACAATGAGCAGTTCTTC. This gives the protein CASSLGAYLSYNEQFF.

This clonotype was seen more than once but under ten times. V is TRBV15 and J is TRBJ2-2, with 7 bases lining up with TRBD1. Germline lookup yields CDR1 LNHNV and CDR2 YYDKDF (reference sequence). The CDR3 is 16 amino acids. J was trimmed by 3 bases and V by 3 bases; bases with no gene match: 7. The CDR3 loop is CATSSARTGHTGELFF. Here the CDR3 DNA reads TGTGCCACCAGCAGTGCAAGGACAGGACACACCGGGGAGCTGTTTTTT. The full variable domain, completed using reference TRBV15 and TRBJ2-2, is DAMVIQNPRYQVTQFGKPVTLSCSQTLNHNVMYWYQQKSSQAPKLLFHYYDKDFNNEADTPDNFQSRRPNTSFCFLDIRSPGLGDTAMYLCATSSARTGHTGELFFGEGSRLTVL.

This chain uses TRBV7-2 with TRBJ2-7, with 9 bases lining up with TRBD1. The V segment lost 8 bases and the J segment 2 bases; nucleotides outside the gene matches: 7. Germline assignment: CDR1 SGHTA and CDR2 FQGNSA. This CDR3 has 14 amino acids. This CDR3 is CASCQDRGPYEQYF. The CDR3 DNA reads TGTGCCAGCTGCCAGGACAGGGGTCCCTACGAGCAGTACTTC.

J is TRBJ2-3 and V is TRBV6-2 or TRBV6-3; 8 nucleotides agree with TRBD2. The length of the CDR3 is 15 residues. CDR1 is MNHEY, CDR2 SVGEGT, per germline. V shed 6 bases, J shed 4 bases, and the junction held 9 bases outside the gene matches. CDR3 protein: CASSHGGGVADTQYF. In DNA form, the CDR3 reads TGTGCCAGCAGCCACGGGGGGGGAGTAGCAGATACGCAGTATTTT.

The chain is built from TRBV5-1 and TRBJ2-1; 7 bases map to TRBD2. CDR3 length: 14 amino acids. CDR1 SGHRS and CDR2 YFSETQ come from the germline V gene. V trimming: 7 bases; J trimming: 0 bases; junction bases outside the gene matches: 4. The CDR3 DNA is TGCGCCAGCCGGGGGGATCCCTCCTACAATGAGCAGTTCTTC. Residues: CASRGDPSYNEQFF.

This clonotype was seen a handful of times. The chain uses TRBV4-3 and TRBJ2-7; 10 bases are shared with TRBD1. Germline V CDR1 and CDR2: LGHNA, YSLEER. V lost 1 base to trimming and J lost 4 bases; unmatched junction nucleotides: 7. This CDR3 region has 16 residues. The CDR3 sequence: CASSQGPGTGDYEQYF. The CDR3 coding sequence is TGCGCCAGCAGCCAAGGGCCCGGGACAGGGGATTACGAGCAGTACTTC.

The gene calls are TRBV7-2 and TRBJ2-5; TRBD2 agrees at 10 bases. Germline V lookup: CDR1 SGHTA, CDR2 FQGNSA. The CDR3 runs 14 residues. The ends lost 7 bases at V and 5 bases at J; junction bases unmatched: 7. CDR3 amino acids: CASNQRGGRETQYF. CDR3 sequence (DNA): TGTGCCAGCAACCAGCGGGGGGGCCGGGAGACCCAGTACTTC.

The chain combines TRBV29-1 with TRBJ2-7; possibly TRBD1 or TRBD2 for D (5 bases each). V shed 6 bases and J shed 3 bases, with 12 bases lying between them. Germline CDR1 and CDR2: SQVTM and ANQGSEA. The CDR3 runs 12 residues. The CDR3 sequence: CSVGTEIYEQYF. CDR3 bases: TGCAGCGTAGGGACGGAAATCTACGAGCAGTACTTC.

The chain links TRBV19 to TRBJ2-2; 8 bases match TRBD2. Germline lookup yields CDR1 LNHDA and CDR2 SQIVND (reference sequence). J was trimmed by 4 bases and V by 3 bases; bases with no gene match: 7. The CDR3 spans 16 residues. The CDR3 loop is CASSIGLAGGTGELFF. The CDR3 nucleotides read TGTGCCAGTAGTATTGGGCTAGCGGGCGGCACCGGGGAGCTGTTTTTT.

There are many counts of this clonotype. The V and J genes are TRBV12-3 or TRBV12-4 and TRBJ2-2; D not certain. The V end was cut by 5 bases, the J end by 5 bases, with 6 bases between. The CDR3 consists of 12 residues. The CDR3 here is CASSRSTGELFF. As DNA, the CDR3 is TGTGCCAGCAGTCGTTCAACCGGGGAGCTGTTTTTT.

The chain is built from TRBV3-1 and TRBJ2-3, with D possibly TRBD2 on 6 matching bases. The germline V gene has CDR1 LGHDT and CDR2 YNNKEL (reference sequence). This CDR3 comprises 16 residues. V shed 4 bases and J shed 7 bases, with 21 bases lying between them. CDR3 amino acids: CASSLYRGSNRYTQYF. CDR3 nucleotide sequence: TGTGCCAGCAGCCTATACCGGGGGTCGAACCGTTATACGCAGTATTTT.

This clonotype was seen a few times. This CDR3 is CASSLAGRRGETQYF. The CDR3 DNA is TGCGCCAGCAGCTTGGCTGGAAGGAGGGGAGAGACCCAGTACTTC. The chain combines TRBV5-1 with TRBJ2-5, with D perhaps TRBD2 (6 bases). V lost 0 bases, J lost 4 bases, and 13 bases lay in between. This CDR3 has 15 residues. In germline, CDR1 is SGHRS, CDR2 YFSETQ.

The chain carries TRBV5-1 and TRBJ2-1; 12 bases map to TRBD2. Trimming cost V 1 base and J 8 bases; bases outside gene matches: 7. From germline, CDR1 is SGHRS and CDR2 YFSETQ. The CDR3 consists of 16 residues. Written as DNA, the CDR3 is TGCGCCAGCAGCTTGCCTAGCGGGGGGGCTATGGATGAGCAGTTCTTC. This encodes CASSLPSGGAMDEQFF.

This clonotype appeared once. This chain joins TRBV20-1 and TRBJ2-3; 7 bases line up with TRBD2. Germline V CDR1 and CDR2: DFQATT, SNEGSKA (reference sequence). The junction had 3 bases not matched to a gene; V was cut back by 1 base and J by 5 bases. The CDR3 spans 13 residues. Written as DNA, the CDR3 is TGCAGTGCTAGAGGCGGGAGTCGAGATACGCAGTATTTT. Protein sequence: CSARGGSRDTQYF.